This entry describes one TCR beta chain. The antigen is unknown. Primers for the PCR totalled 60 Vbeta and 13 Jbeta. Sequenced by immunoSEQ multiplex PCR; TCRdb stores in-frame clones only, minus some. The table lists 150,000 to 180,000 clones, approximately 84% of them singletons, with 2% to 2.5% in the top ten. V was shortened by 1 base and J by 2 bases, with 6 bases between the two germline ends. This CDR3 region has 13 residues. The germline gives CDR1 PRHDT, CDR2 FYEKMQ (reference sequence). The entry originates in a study of cytomegalovirus exposure and HLA in healthy donors. Overall study findings and caveats: There were several of the most significant clusters that appeared linked to common viral pathogens in a later analysis. The productive fraction for most TCR beta V segments was about 87% or about 30% in an earlier analysis.

The receptor was derived from a woman younger than 35 in good health and CMV-seronegative. The gene calls are TRBV13 and TRBJ2-7, with TRBD2 as a possible D gene (5 bases). Sequenced: PBMCs. CDR3 protein: CASSLAGTYEQYF. The CDR3, as DNA: TGTGCCAGCAGCTTAGCGGGGACCTACGAGCAGTACTTC.